Sequencing of this TCR beta chain was carried out in a study of beta chain features in type 1 diabetes. Study-wide results and caveats: Moderate yet significant TCRB CDR3 shortening was seen in Type 1 diabetes patients in all four CD4+ subsets. The question left open here concerned HLA type influencing TCRB rearrangement.

One heparinised draw of blood, averaging roughly 120 mL, came from each donor. With respect to this clone: Its antigen is unknown.

Expressed TCRB transcripts were sequenced after all isolated RNA was converted to cDNA. Assay: immunoSEQ multiplex PCR; the TCRdb copy retains only in-frame clones and omits some. The sample has 500,000 to 800,000 clones, about an eighth seen once. CDR3 length: 16 residues. Germline V gives CDR1 LGHNA, CDR2 YNFKEQ. V was shortened by 0 bases and J by 3 bases, with 15 bases between the two germline ends. The sequenced material came from naive CD4+ T cells from blood. The TCR was taken from a man in his thirties or forties with type 1 diabetes. The rearrangement uses TRBV4-2 and TRBJ2-7, with D perhaps TRBD1 (5 bases). The DNA for the CDR3 is TGTGCCAGCAGCCAAGATGACAGTCGAGTTATCTACGAGCAGTACTTC. It codes for CASSQDDSRVIYEQYF.